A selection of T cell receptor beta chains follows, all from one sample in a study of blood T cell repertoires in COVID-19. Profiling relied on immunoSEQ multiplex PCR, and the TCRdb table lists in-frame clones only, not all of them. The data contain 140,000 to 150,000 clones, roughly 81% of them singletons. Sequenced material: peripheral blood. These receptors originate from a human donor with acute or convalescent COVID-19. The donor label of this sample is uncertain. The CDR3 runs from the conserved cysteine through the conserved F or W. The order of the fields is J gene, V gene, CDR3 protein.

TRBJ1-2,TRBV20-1,CSASQGGGGYTF
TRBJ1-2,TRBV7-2,CASSLGGQKRGYGYTF
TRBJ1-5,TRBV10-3,CAIRDRENQPQHF
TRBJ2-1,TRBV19,CASSKQGYEQFF
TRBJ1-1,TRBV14,CASSPRLGADTEAFF
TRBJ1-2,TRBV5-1,CASSLGQGGIYTF
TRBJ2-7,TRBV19,CATARGGRSSYEQYF
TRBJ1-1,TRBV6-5,CASRGRTEAFF
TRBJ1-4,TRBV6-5,CASMTQGGAMEKLFF
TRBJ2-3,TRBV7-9,CASSLEVAGGLTDTQYF
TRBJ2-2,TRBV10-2,CASKHMEQNTGELFF
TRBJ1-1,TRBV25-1,CASSGLFGHENTEAFF
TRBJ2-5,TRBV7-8,CASAPGPLEAETQYF
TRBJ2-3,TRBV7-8,CASSLRDYHTDTQYF
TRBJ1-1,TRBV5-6,CASSTGGTEAFF
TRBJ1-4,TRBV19,CASSIGVKLFF
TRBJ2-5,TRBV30,CAWSEGYRVEETQYF
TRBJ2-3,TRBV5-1,CASSSSTDTQYF
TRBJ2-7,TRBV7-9,CASSLVNEQYF
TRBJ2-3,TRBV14,CASSPTAATVGGDTQYF
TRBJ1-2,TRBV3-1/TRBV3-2,CASSQGGGYTF
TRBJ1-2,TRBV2,CASSARDRIYGYTF
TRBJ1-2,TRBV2,CASSEALMGQGTYGYTF
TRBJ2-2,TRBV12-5,CASGLGQNTGELFF
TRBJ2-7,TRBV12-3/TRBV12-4,CASSSGQRRSF
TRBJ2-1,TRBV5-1,CASGTGEDNEQFF
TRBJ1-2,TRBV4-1,CASSHAGDYGYTF
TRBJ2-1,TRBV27,CASSPTLAGALEQFF
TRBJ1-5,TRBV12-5,CASGSDGEGLAQPQHF
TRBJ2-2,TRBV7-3,CASSGAGGPTGELFF
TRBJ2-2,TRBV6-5,CASSRTGANTGELFF
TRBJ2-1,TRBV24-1,CATSEGGIPYNEQFF
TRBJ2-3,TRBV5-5,CASSSDPRLSTDTQYF
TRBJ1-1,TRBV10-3,CAISTDRGLSSNTEAFF
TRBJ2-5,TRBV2,CASSEWGGPQYF
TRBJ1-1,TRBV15,CATSRDQAVRGTNTEAFF
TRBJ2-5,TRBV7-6,CASSLGTGEAETQYF
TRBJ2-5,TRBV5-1,CASSFLAGDGTQYF
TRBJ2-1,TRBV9,CASSVEGAGVSYNEQFF
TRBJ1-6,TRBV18,CASSPGTGQRSPLHF
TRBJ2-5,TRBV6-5,CASSRTGFSETQYF
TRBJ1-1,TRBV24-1,CATQGKTEAFF
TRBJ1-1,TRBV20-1,CSASRGPEAFF
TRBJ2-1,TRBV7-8,CASSLDDPGGARRDEQFF
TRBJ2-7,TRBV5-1,CASTNGVTSYEQYF
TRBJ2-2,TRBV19,CASSGTGRINTGELFF
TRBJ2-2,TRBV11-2,CASNLHFEEGELFF
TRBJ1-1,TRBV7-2,CASSSAGKGRGEAFF
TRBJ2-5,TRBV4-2,CASSPTAAGGEETQYF
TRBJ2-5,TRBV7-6,CASSQWGELVLETQYF
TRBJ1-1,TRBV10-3,CAISLGQGVGNTEAFF
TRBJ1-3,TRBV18,CASSFDRVPGNTIYF
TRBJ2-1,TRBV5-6,CASSWGGPTYNEQFF